This TCR beta chain was sequenced in a study of blood T cells in healthy people across ages. With a J-beta primer mix and a sample-barcoded 5' primer, a second PCR ran about 7 to 11 cycles. TCRdb itself ran the 5' RACE reads through MiXCR, one entry per CDR3 protein. The table lists more than 450,000 distinct CDR3 sequences, 25% to 35% of them singletons. V lost 5 bases to trimming and J lost 2 bases, with 13 bases between them. There are 14 residues in the CDR3. Germline assignment: CDR1 LGHDT and CDR2 YNNKEL (reference sequence). Each sample gave at least 6.5 million isolated PBMCs. The same data also contributed to another study, on T cells of mothers and their children. That report notes: Regardless of relatedness, pairs show thymic selection shaping TCR recombination output in a similar manner.

The clonotype comes from a boy aged 2-15 years in good health. The material sequenced was blood. This chain links TRBV3-1 with TRBJ2-7; D gene uncertain. CDR3 bases: TGTGCCAGCAGCTCCTCGGTTAGCCCCTACGAGCAGTACTTC. The encoded protein is CASSSSVSPYEQYF.